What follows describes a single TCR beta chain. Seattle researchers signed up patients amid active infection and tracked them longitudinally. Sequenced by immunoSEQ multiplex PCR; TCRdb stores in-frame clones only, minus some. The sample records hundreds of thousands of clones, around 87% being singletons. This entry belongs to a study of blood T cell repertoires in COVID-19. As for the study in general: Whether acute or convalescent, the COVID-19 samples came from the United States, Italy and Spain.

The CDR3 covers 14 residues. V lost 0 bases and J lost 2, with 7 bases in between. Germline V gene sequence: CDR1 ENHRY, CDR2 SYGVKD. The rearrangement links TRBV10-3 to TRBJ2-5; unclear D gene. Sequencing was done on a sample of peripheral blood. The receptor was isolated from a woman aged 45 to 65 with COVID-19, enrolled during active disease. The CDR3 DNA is TGTGCCATCAGTGAGTCGACATTACAAGAGACCCAGTACTTC. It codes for CAISESTLQETQYF.